There are many counts of the clone carrying this T cell receptor beta chain. The data derive from a study of T cells in Graves' hyperthyroidism and ophthalmopathy. There were TCR beta CDR3 regions amplified from RNA transcripts. In the first-round RT-PCR of the TCR CDR3, the HTBI primer set was used. MiXCR was run by TCRdb on the multiplex PCR reads, yielding one entry per CDR3 protein. The sample lists around 250,000 distinct CDR3 sequences, 16% occurring once. Lactation, pregnancy, other autoimmune disease or uncontrolled infection excluded patients. This CDR3 has 15 residues. Deletions cut 0 bases from V and 5 bases from J, with 13 bases between. The V gene's germline CDR1 is LGHDT and CDR2 YNNKEL (reference sequence).

Sequenced material: blood. This clonotype was sampled from a woman aged 18 to 35 with Graves' ophthalmopathy. The rearrangement joins TRBV3-1 to TRBJ2-5; D ambiguous. The CDR3 spells CASSQDMASVETQYF. The CDR3 DNA follows: TGTGCCAGCAGCCAAGATATGGCCAGCGTTGAGACCCAGTACTTC.